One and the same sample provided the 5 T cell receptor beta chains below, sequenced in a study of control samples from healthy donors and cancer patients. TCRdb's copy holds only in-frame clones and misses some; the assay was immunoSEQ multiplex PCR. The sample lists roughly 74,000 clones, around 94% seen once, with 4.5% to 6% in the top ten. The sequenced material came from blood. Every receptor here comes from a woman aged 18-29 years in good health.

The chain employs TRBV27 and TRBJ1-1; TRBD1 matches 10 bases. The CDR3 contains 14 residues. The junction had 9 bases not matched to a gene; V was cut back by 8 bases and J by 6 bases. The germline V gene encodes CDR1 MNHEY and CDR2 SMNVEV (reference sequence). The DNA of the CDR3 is TGTGCCAGCCGGGGAGGACAGGGGGGTCCTGAAGCTTTCTTT. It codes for CASRGGQGGPEAFF.

This chain's CDR3 is CASSLAGVGNTGELFF. CDR3 sequence (DNA): TGTGCCAGCAGTTTAGCAGGTGTGGGGAACACCGGGGAGCTGTTTTTT. The gene calls are TRBV28 and TRBJ2-2; D ambiguous. V shed 2 bases and J shed 1 base, with 11 bases lying between them. CDR1 is MDHEN and CDR2 is SYDVKM in the germline V gene. This CDR3 has 16 amino acids.

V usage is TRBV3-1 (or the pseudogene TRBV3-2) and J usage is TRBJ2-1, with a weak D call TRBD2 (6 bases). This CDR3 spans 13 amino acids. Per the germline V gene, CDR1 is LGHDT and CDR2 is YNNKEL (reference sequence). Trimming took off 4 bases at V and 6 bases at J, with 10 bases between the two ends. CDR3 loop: CASSLAAANEQFF. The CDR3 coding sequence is TGTGCCAGCAGCCTAGCGGCTGCCAATGAGCAGTTCTTC.

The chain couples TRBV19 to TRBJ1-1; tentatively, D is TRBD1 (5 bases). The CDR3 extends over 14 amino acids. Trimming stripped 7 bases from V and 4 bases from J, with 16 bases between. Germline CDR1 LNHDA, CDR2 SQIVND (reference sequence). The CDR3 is CASNAMGVGTEAFF. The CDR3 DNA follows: TGTGCCAGTAACGCGATGGGGGTTGGCACTGAAGCTTTCTTT.

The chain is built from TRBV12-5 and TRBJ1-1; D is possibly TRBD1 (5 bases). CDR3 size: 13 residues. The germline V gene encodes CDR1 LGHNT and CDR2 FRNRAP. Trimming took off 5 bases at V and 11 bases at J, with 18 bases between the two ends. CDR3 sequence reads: CASGISTDTAAFF. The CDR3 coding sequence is TGTGCTAGTGGTATATCGACAGACACGGCGGCTTTCTTT.